The sequence of this TCR beta chain was determined in a study of blood T cells in healthy people across ages. Comment on this clonotype: The antigen is unknown.

A second PCR of about 6 to 12 cycles used a sample-barcoded 5' primer and a J-beta primer mix. TCRdb passed the 5' RACE reads through MiXCR, listing each CDR3 protein once. The sample carries 730,000 or so distinct CDR3 sequences, roughly 43% recorded once. Whole-study results and caveats: Samples with more naive T cells showed higher observed beta diversity. Versus aged donors, long-lived donors had higher diversity and more naive CD4+ cells.

V shed 7 bases and J shed 1 base, with 13 bases lying between them. CDR1 is SQVTM and CDR2 is ANQGSEA in the germline V gene. The CDR3 sequence is 13 residues long. Donors gave 8.5 to 10 milliliters of peripheral blood apiece. No fewer than 6 million PBMCs went into each sample. V and J are TRBV29-1 and TRBJ2-5, with D perhaps TRBD1 (6 bases). The specimen was blood. The clonotype comes from a man older than 75 in good health. Written as DNA, the CDR3 is TGCAGCGGCCAAGTGGACAGCCAAGAGACCCAGTACTTC. Protein: CSGQVDSQETQYF.